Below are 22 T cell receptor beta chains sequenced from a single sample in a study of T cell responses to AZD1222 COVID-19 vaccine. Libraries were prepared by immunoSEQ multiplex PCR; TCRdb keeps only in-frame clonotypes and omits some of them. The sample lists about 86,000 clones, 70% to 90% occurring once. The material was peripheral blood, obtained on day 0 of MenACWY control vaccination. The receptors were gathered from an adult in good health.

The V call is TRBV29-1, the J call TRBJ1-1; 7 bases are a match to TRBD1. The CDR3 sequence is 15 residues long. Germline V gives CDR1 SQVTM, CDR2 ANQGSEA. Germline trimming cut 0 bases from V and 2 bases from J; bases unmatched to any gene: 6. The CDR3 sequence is CSVEDWGDRNTEAFF. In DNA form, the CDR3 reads TGCAGCGTTGAAGATTGGGGGGACAGAAACACTGAAGCTTTCTTT.

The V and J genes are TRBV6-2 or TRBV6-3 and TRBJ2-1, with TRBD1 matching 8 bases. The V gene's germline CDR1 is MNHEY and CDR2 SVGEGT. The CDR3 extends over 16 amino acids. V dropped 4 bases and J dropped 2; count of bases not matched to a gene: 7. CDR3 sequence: CASSSDRARAYNEQFF. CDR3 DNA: TGTGCCAGCAGTTCGGACAGGGCAAGAGCCTACAATGAGCAGTTCTTC.

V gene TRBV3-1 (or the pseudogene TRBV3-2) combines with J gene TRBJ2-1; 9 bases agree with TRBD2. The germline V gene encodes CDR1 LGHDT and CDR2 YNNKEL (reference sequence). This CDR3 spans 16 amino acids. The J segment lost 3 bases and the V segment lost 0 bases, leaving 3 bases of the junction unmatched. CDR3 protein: CASSQEKRGVYNEQFF. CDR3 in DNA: TGTGCCAGCAGCCAAGAAAAGCGGGGGGTCTACAATGAGCAGTTCTTC.

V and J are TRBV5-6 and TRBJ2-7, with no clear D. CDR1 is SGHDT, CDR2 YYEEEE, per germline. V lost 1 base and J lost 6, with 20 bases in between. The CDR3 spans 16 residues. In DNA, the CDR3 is TGTGCCAGCAGCTTGCTTAACCAGCAACTTCTCGGCGAGCAGTACTTC. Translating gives CASSLLNQQLLGEQYF.

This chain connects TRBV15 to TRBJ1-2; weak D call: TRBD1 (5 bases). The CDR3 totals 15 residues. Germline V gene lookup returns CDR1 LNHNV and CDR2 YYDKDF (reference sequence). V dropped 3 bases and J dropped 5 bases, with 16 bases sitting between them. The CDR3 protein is CATSRERQGGYGYTF. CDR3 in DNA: TGTGCCACCAGCAGGGAACGGCAGGGTGGGTATGGCTACACCTTC.

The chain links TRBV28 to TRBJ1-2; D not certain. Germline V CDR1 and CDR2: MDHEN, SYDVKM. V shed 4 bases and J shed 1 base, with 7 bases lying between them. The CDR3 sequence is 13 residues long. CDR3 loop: CASSSGFNYGYTF. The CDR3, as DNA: TGTGCCAGCAGTTCCGGATTTAACTATGGCTACACCTTC.

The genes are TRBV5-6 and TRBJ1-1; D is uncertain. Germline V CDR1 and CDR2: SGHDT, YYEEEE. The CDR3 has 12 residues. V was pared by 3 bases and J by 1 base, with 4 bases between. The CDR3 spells CASSWANTEAFF. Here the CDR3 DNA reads TGTGCCAGCAGCTGGGCGAACACTGAAGCTTTCTTT.

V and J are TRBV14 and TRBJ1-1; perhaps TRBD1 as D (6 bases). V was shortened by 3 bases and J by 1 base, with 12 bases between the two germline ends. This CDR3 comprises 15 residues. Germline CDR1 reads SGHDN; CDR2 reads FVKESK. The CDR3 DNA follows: TGTGCCAGCAGCCATTCAGGACAGTGGAACACTGAAGCTTTCTTT. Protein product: CASSHSGQWNTEAFF.

The CDR3 DNA reads TGTGCCAGCAGGCCGGAGGTAGCGGCATACAATGAGCAGTTCTTC. Protein sequence: CASRPEVAAYNEQFF. The rearrangement joins TRBV6-4 to TRBJ2-1; maybe TRBD2 (6 bases). V lost 6 bases to trimming and J lost 4 bases, with 16 bases between them. The CDR3 is 15 residues long. Germline assignment: CDR1 MRHNA and CDR2 SNTAGT.

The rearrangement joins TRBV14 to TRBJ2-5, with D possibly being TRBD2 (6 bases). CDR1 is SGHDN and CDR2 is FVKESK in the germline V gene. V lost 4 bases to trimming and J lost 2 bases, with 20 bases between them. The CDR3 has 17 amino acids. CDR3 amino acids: CASSPAKGGLPQETQYF. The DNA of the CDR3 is TGTGCCAGCAGCCCGGCAAAGGGTGGACTACCACAAGAGACCCAGTACTTC.

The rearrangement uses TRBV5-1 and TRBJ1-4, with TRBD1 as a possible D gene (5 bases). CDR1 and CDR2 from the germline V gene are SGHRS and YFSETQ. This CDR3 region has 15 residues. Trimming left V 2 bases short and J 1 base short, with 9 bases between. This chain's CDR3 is CASSFVGETNEKLFF. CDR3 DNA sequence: TGCGCCAGCAGCTTTGTGGGGGAAACTAATGAAAAACTGTTTTTT.

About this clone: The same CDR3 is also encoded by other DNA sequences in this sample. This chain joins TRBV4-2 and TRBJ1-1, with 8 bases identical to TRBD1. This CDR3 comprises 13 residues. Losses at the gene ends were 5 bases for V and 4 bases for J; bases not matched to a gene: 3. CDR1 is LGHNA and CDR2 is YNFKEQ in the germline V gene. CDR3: CASSRTGSTEAFF. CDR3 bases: TGTGCCAGCAGCAGGACAGGGAGCACTGAAGCTTTCTTT.

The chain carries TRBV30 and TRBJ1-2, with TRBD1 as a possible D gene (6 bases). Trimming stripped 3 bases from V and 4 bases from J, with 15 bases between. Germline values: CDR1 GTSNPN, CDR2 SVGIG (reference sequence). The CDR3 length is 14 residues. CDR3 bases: TGTGCCTGGAGCCCTTCCGGACAGATCTATGGCTACACCTTC. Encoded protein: CAWSPSGQIYGYTF.

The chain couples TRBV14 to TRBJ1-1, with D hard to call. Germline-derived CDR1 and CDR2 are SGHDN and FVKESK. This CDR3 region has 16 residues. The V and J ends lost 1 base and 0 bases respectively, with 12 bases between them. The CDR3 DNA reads TGTGCCAGCAGCCAAGTCCCGGCAAATCTGAACACTGAAGCTTTCTTT. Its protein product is CASSQVPANLNTEAFF.

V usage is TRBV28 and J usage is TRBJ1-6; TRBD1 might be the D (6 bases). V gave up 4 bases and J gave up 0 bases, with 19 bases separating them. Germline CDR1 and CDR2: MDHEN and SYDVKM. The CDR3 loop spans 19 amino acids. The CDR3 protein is CASSSTGYDPSSYNSPLHF. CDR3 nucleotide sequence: TGTGCCAGCAGTTCAACAGGGTACGACCCGAGCTCCTATAATTCACCCCTCCACTTT.

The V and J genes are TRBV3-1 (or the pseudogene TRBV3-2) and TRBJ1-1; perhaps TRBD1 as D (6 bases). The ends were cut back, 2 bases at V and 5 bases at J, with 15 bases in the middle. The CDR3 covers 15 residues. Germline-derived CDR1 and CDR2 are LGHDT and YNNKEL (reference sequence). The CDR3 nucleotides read TGTGCCAGCAGCCAAATACAGGGAGGTTTTACTGAAGCTTTCTTT. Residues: CASSQIQGGFTEAFF.

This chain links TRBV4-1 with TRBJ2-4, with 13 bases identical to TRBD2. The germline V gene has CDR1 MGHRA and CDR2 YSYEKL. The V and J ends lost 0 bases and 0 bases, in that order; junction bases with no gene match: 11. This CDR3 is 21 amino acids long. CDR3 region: CASSQDPRGTSGDVAKNIQYF. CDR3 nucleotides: TGCGCCAGCAGCCAAGACCCAAGAGGGACTAGCGGGGACGTAGCCAAAAACATTCAGTACTTC.

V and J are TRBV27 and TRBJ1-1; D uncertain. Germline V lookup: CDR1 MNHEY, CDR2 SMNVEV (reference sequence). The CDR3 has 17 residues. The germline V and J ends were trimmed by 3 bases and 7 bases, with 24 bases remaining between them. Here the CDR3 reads CASSFSGVPTGPGEAFF. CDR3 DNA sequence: TGTGCCAGCAGTTTCTCCGGGGTCCCAACCGGTCCCGGTGAAGCTTTCTTT.

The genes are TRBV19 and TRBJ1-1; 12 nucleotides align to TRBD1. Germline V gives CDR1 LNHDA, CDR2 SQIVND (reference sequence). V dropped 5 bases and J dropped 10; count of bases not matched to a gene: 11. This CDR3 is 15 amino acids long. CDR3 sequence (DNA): TGTGCCAGTAGTGCCACCGGGACAGGGGGCGCGGGAGCTTTCTTT. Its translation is CASSATGTGGAGAFF.

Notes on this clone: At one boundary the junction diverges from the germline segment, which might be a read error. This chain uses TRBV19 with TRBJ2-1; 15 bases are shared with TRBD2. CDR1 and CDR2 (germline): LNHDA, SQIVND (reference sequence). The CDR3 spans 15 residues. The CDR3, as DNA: TGTGCCAGTAGTATAGAGGGGACTAGCGGGGGGCGGATGATCTTC. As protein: CASSIEGTSGGRMIF.

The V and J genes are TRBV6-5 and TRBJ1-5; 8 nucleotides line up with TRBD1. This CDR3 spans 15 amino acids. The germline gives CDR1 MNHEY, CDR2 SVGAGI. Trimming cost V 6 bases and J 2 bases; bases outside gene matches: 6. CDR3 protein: CASRDRGGGNQPQHF. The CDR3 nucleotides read TGTGCCAGCAGAGACAGGGGCGGAGGCAATCAGCCCCAGCATTTT.

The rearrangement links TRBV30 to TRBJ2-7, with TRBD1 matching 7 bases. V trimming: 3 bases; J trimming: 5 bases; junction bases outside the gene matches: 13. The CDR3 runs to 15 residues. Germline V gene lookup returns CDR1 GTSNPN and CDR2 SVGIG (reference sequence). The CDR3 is CAWRDYGTAENEQYF. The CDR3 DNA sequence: TGTGCCTGGAGAGATTACGGGACAGCCGAAAACGAGCAGTACTTC.